One and the same sample provided the 9 T cell receptor beta chains below, sequenced in a study of blood T cell repertoires in COVID-19. Here immunoSEQ multiplex PCR was the method, and the copy in TCRdb shows in-frame clones only, minus some. Here the sample spans almost 350,000 clones, 88% being singletons. Sequenced input: PBMCs or T cells enriched from blood (not recorded which). Receptor source: a young woman who had been exposed to COVID-19.

The chain links TRBV2 to TRBJ2-2; 12 positions match TRBD2. The CDR3 runs to 15 residues. Looked up from germline, CDR1 is SNHLY and CDR2 is FYNNEI. The ends lost 6 bases at V and 6 bases at J; junction bases unmatched: 5. CDR3 sequence reads: CASRTTSGRAGELFF. CDR3 DNA sequence: TGTGCCAGCAGAACGACTAGCGGGAGAGCCGGGGAGCTGTTTTTT. Full variable domain (outside the CDR3, taken from reference TRBV2 and TRBJ2-2): EPEVTQTPSHQVTQMGQEVILRCVPISNHLYFYWYRQILGQKVEFLVSFYNNEISEKSEIFDDQFSVERPDGSNFTLKIRSTKLEDSAMYFCASRTTSGRAGELFFGEGSRLTVL.

V gene TRBV9 combines with J gene TRBJ1-6, with 10 bases that match TRBD1. CDR1 SGDLS and CDR2 YYNGEE come from the germline V gene. This CDR3 has 15 residues. V shed 4 bases and J 6 bases; nucleotides not matched to a gene: 4. CDR3: CASSPRDRGNSPLHF. CDR3 in DNA: TGTGCCAGCAGCCCCCGGGACAGGGGTAATTCACCCCTCCACTTT.

V gene TRBV18 combines with J gene TRBJ2-7; D is possibly TRBD2 (6 bases). Trimming cost V 0 bases and J 5 bases, with 11 bases left between them. Germline CDR1 is KGHSH and CDR2 is LQKENI. The CDR3 is 14 amino acids. The CDR3, as DNA: TGTGCCAGCTCACCACCGGCGGGGAACCACGAGCAGTACTTC. It translates to CASSPPAGNHEQYF. The whole variable domain, filled in from reference TRBV18 and TRBJ2-7, reads NAGVMQNPRHLVRRRGQEARLRCSPMKGHSHVYWYRQLPEEGLKFMVYLQKENIIDESGMPKERFSAEFPKEGPSILRIQQVVRGDSAAYFCASSPPAGNHEQYFGPGTRLTVT.

The chain has TRBV5-4 and TRBJ2-7; 10 positions agree with TRBD2. The CDR3 extends over 15 amino acids. Unmatched junction bases numbered 10, after V lost 4 bases and J lost 6 bases. Germline V lookup: CDR1 SGHNT, CDR2 YYREEE (reference sequence). The CDR3 spells CASSNKREGQSEQYF. The CDR3 region has the DNA TGTGCCAGCAGCAACAAGCGGGAGGGGCAATCCGAGCAGTACTTC.

The CDR3 DNA sequence: TGTGCCAGCAGGATCACAGGGCCCGGGGAGCTGTTTTTT. Translating gives CASRITGPGELFF. V usage is TRBV12-3 or TRBV12-4 and J usage is TRBJ2-2, with D tentatively TRBD1 (6 bases). The CDR3 sequence is 13 residues long. V lost 6 bases and J 6 bases, leaving 11 bases between the germline ends.

The V and J genes are TRBV7-8 and TRBJ1-2, with D uncertain. The CDR3 is made up of 14 amino acids. V dropped 0 bases and J dropped 2 bases, with 7 bases sitting between them. CDR1 and CDR2 (germline): SGHVS, FQNEAQ. CDR3 sequence reads: CASSLAHTNYGYTF. The CDR3 DNA reads TGTGCCAGCAGCTTAGCGCACACGAACTATGGCTACACCTTC.

With regard to this clone: An end of the junction does not agree with germline; a read error may underlie this. The CDR3 spells CASSEFPGHVFF. The CDR3 bases are TGTGCCAGCAGTGAATTCCCGGGACATGTGTTCTTC. J is TRBJ2-4 and V is TRBV2; D possibly corresponds to TRBD1 (6 bases). The CDR3 spans 12 residues. In germline, CDR1 is SNHLY, CDR2 FYNNEI.

The V call is TRBV30, the J call TRBJ2-7, with D uncertain. Germline-derived CDR1 and CDR2 are GTSNPN and SVGIG (reference sequence). V shed 0 bases and J shed 2 bases, with 8 bases lying between them. There are 13 residues in the CDR3. The CDR3, as DNA: TGTGCCTGGAGTGTCCCCAGAACCTACGAGCAGTACTTC. Protein product: CAWSVPRTYEQYF. Using reference TRBV30 and TRBJ2-7 for the parts outside the CDR3, the full variable domain is SQTIHQWPATLVQPVGSPLSLECTVEGTSNPNLYWYRQAAGRGLQLLFYSVGIGQISSEVPQNLSASRPQDRQFILSSKKLLLSDSGFYLCAWSVPRTYEQYFGPGTRLTVT.

V gene TRBV19 combines with J gene TRBJ2-7; possible D gene TRBD2, 5 bases. This CDR3 is built from 16 residues. Between the trimmed V and J ends, which lost 4 bases and 0 bases, there was a span of 16 bases. Looked up from germline, CDR1 is LNHDA and CDR2 is SQIVND (reference sequence). This chain's CDR3 is CASSTLQGLGSYEQYF. The CDR3 nucleotides are TGTGCCAGTAGTACACTCCAAGGACTGGGCTCCTACGAGCAGTACTTC.